The rows below give T cell receptor beta chains drawn from one sample of a study of OX40 agonist ivuxolimab in advanced cancers. Libraries were prepared by immunoSEQ multiplex PCR; TCRdb keeps only in-frame clonotypes and omits some of them. The table lists around 70,000 clones, 89% of them singletons. Material: CD4+ or CD8+ T cells sorted from blood, obtained in a trial of the OX40 agonist ivuxolimab. All receptors derive from an adult with an advanced solid tumor such as melanoma, head and neck, liver or kidney cancer. CDR3s include the opening cysteine and the closing phenylalanine or tryptophan. D genes are given only for firm matches.

j_gene: TRBJ1-6; v_gene: TRBV27; d_gene: -; CDR3aa: CASSSRGDSPLHF
j_gene: TRBJ2-2; v_gene: TRBV7-3; d_gene: TRBD2; CDR3aa: CASMPMASGRAGELFF
j_gene: TRBJ1-2; v_gene: TRBV7-3; d_gene: TRBD1; CDR3aa: CASSPGQRADGYTF
j_gene: TRBJ2-6; v_gene: TRBV27; d_gene: -; CDR3aa: CASSLWWEVGSGANVLTF
j_gene: TRBJ1-2; v_gene: TRBV28; d_gene: TRBD1; CDR3aa: CAIRDRGRGSYGYTF
j_gene: TRBJ2-7; v_gene: TRBV6-6; d_gene: -; CDR3aa: CASSYSAPYEQYF
j_gene: TRBJ2-5; v_gene: TRBV27; d_gene: TRBD1; CDR3aa: CASSTGARSGETQYF
j_gene: TRBJ2-1; v_gene: TRBV28; d_gene: -; CDR3aa: CASSLYGDEQFF
j_gene: TRBJ2-7; v_gene: TRBV6-6; d_gene: -; CDR3aa: CASSYSNTAAYEQYF
j_gene: TRBJ2-3; v_gene: TRBV28; d_gene: -; CDR3aa: CASSRSEGYTDTQYF
j_gene: TRBJ1-1; v_gene: TRBV6-5; d_gene: TRBD1; CDR3aa: CASSYSSGGAETEAFF
j_gene: TRBJ2-1; v_gene: TRBV6-6; d_gene: -; CDR3aa: CASSSENEQFF
j_gene: TRBJ2-6; v_gene: TRBV27; d_gene: TRBD1; CDR3aa: CASSFYRGGDGANVLTF
j_gene: TRBJ2-7; v_gene: TRBV28; d_gene: -; CDR3aa: CASSSLQRGQGQYF
j_gene: TRBJ1-6; v_gene: TRBV5-1; d_gene: -; CDR3aa: CASSLAIGRRNSPLHF
j_gene: TRBJ2-1; v_gene: TRBV4-1; d_gene: TRBD2; CDR3aa: CASSQRQGVGAGGPSEQFF
j_gene: TRBJ1-3; v_gene: TRBV5-1; d_gene: -; CDR3aa: CASSLNDPSGNTIYF
j_gene: TRBJ2-5; v_gene: TRBV4-1; d_gene: TRBD1; CDR3aa: CASSNQGQGSETQYF
j_gene: TRBJ2-7; v_gene: TRBV7-9; d_gene: -; CDR3aa: CASSLAQSGNSDEQYF